This T cell receptor (beta chain) was retrieved from a study of blood T cells in healthy people across ages. Russia was home to the donors, healthy Caucasian individuals aged about 6 to 90. The study isolated at least 7 million PBMCs from each sample. Through a sample-barcoded 5' primer and a J-beta primer mix, a second PCR was run for roughly 6 to 11 cycles. Every cDNA was tagged by a template-switch adaptor with 12 random nucleotides. Every sample gave at least 2.5 million paired-end reads containing CDR3. TCRdb called the 5' RACE reads again in MiXCR, with one record for every CDR3 protein. The sample contains 650,000 to 700,000 distinct CDR3 sequences, about 32% of which appear only once. This clonotype was seen many times. A much larger clone is a single base away; this may be a read error. The CDR3 length is 15 residues. Germline V CDR1 and CDR2: SGHTA, FQGNSA.

The sequenced sample was blood. The chain recombines TRBV7-2 with TRBJ2-1; 7 bases align to TRBD1. The DNA end lines up better with TRBJ2-7; the J call may be wrong. The clonotype comes from an elderly woman in good health. The CDR3 bases are TGTGCCAGCAGCGAACCCGGGACAGCCTACAATGAGCAGTACTTC. This codes for CASSEPGTAYNEQYF.